These 16 T cell receptor beta chains were sequenced from one sample in a study of follicular helper T cells after annual influenza vaccination. Sequenced by immunoSEQ multiplex PCR; TCRdb stores in-frame clones only, minus some. The sample holds about 4,200 clones, about four fifths seen once. The time point is: 2015-2016 season, 7 days after influenza vaccination. Sequenced material: CXCR5+ CD38- circulating T follicular helper cells from blood, taken 7 days after influenza vaccination. Subset noted: circulating Tfh, non-naive CD4+CXCR5+PD-1+ (ICOS+CD38+ or ICOS-CD38-). Source of these receptors: an adult who received the influenza vaccine.

The V call is TRBV28, the J call TRBJ1-3, with unresolved D. CDR3 length equals 13 residues. The ends were cut back, 7 bases at V and 0 bases at J, with 7 bases in the middle. Germline values: CDR1 MDHEN, CDR2 SYDVKM. The CDR3 protein is CASTRSSGNTIYF. In DNA form, the CDR3 reads TGTGCCAGCACTCGGAGCTCTGGAAACACCATATATTTT.

J is TRBJ2-7 and V is TRBV10-1; 11 bases line up with TRBD2. From germline, CDR1 is WNHNN and CDR2 SYGVQD (reference sequence). Unmatched junction bases numbered 16, after V lost 6 bases and J lost 0 bases. The CDR3 contains 19 residues. The CDR3 bases are TGCGCCAGCAGCGGGGGAGAGGGGACTAGCGGCATTTCCTCCTACGAGCAGTACTTC. Protein product: CASSGGEGTSGISSYEQYF.

The chain combines TRBV5-1 with TRBJ2-7; D is unresolved. With 2 bases removed from V and 2 bases from J, the gap between germline ends came to 14 bases. Germline CDR1 reads SGHRS; CDR2 reads YFSETQ. The CDR3 totals 15 residues. The chain's CDR3 is CASSFRSDGTYEQYF. In nucleotides, the CDR3 is TGCGCCAGCAGCTTTCGATCGGACGGAACCTACGAGCAGTACTTC.

V gene TRBV6-5 combines with J gene TRBJ1-1; D uncertain. Germline V gene data show CDR1 as MNHEY and CDR2 as SVGAGI. Trimming took 3 bases from V and 7 from J, leaving 15 bases between them. The CDR3 consists of 14 residues. CDR3 coding DNA: TGTGCCAGCAGTTATGACCGCCAACGAGGTGAAGCTTTCTTT. This translates into CASSYDRQRGEAFF.

The chain uses TRBV7-3 and TRBJ2-7; TRBD1 aligns across 8 bases. The CDR3 is made up of 13 amino acids. Germline values: CDR1 SGHTA, CDR2 FQGTGA. The junction had 6 bases not matched to a gene; V was cut back by 5 bases and J by 6 bases. The CDR3 nucleotides read TGTGCCAGCAGCATGTATACAGGGGGCGAGCAGTACTTC. It encodes CASSMYTGGEQYF. The whole variable domain, remainder taken from reference TRBV7-3 and TRBJ2-7, is GAGVSQTPSNKVTEKGKYVELRCDPISGHTALYWYRQSLGQGPEFLIYFQGTGAADDSGLPNDRFFAVRPEGSVSTLKIQRTERGDSAVYLCASSMYTGGEQYFGPGTRLTVT.

The chain has TRBV7-2 and TRBJ2-1; 8 positions agree with TRBD2. V shed 5 bases and J 7 bases; nucleotides not matched to a gene: 10. CDR1 SGHTA and CDR2 FQGNSA come from the germline V gene. The CDR3 has 15 residues. CDR3: CASSAGGGRNNEQFF. Written as DNA, the CDR3 is TGTGCCAGCAGCGCCGGGGGCGGGAGGAATAATGAGCAGTTCTTC. Complete variable domain (other parts from reference TRBV7-2 and TRBJ2-1): GAGVSQSPSNKVTEKGKDVELRCDPISGHTALYWYRQSLGQGLEFLIYFQGNSAPDKSGLPSDRFSAERTGGSVSTLTIQRTQQEDSAVYLCASSAGGGRNNEQFFGPGTRLTVL.

The chain employs TRBV6-6 and TRBJ2-1; 11 nucleotides match TRBD2. V lost 2 bases, J lost 3 bases, and 0 bases stayed unmatched. The CDR3 is 15 amino acids. Germline values: CDR1 MNHNY, CDR2 SVGAGI (reference sequence). This CDR3 is CASSYGTSGYNEQFF. DNA of the CDR3: TGTGCCAGCAGTTACGGGACTAGCGGCTACAATGAGCAGTTCTTC.

The chain has TRBV28 and TRBJ2-7; D is possibly TRBD1 (6 bases). Germline CDR1 MDHEN, CDR2 SYDVKM. V was trimmed by 2 bases and J by 3 bases, leaving 11 bases between them. The CDR3 is made up of 14 amino acids. Written as DNA, the CDR3 is TGTGCCAGCAGTTTAACCAACAGGGTCTACGAGCAGTACTTC. It is translated as CASSLTNRVYEQYF.

The chain combines TRBV19 with TRBJ1-2; perhaps TRBD1 as D (6 bases). With 1 base removed from V and 7 bases from J, the gap between germline ends came to 13 bases. The CDR3 sequence is 14 residues long. CDR1 is LNHDA and CDR2 is SQIVND in the germline V gene (reference sequence). The CDR3 DNA sequence: TGTGCCAGTAGTATAGCGGGGGCTCCCTCTGGCTACACCTTC. This translates into CASSIAGAPSGYTF.

This chain uses TRBV11-3 with TRBJ2-2, with D unresolved. This CDR3 is 13 amino acids long. Between the trimmed V and J ends, which lost 1 base and 6 bases, there was a span of 6 bases. The germline CDR1 and CDR2 sequences are SGHNT and YENEEA. DNA of the CDR3: TGTGCCAGCAGCTTAGTAGCTTCCGGGGAGCTGTTTTTT. Amino acid sequence: CASSLVASGELFF.

The chain joins TRBV5-4 to TRBJ2-2; 8 bases line up with TRBD2. Looked up from germline, CDR1 is SGHNT and CDR2 is YYREEE (reference sequence). The length of the CDR3 is 17 residues. The V segment lost 5 bases and the J segment 8 bases; nucleotides outside the gene matches: 17. The CDR3 is CASSFSGTRSLSGELFF. CDR3 coding DNA: TGTGCCAGCAGTTTTTCAGGGACTAGAAGTTTGTCTGGGGAGCTGTTTTTT. Full variable domain (rest looked up from reference TRBV5-4 and TRBJ2-2): ETGVTQSPTHLIKTRGQQVTLRCSSQSGHNTVSWYQQALGQGPQFIFQYYREEENGRGNFPPRFSGLQFPNYSSELNVNALELDDSALYLCASSFSGTRSLSGELFFGEGSRLTVL.

This clone was recorded only once. The rearrangement uses TRBV4-3 and TRBJ1-3; 7 bases map to TRBD1. Germline V gene lookup returns CDR1 LGHNA and CDR2 YSLEER. The trim removed 2 bases at V and 3 bases at J, leaving 10 bases unmatched. The CDR3 spans 17 residues. The CDR3 here is CASSQLPGTALGNTIYF. CDR3 sequence (DNA): TGCGCCAGCAGCCAATTACCCGGGACAGCACTTGGAAACACCATATATTTT.

This clone was seen a few times. The chain combines TRBV7-2 with TRBJ1-1; D call uncertain. CDR1 and CDR2 from the germline V gene are SGHTA and FQGNSA. The CDR3 totals 14 residues. With 6 bases removed from V and 4 bases from J, the gap between germline ends came to 15 bases. CDR3 coding DNA: TGTGCCAGCAGGACCGGCGGGTGGACCACTGAAGCTTTCTTT. Amino acid sequence: CASRTGGWTTEAFF.

The chain uses TRBV10-3 and TRBJ2-7; D unresolved. CDR3 length: 14 amino acids. Germline V lookup: CDR1 ENHRY, CDR2 SYGVKD. V was pared by 0 bases and J by 3 bases, with 9 bases between. CDR3 DNA: TGTGCCATCAGTGAGTCAACAGAACTCTACGAGCAGTACTTC. Amino acid sequence: CAISESTELYEQYF.

The chain links TRBV20-1 to TRBJ1-1; D ambiguous. Germline V gives CDR1 DFQATT, CDR2 SNEGSKA (reference sequence). Between the trimmed V and J ends, which lost 6 bases and 4 bases, there was a span of 9 bases. CDR3 length equals 11 residues. CDR3: CSAAMSTEAFF. CDR3 coding DNA: TGCAGTGCAGCCATGAGCACTGAAGCTTTCTTT.

The chain joins TRBV6-1 to TRBJ2-3, with 10 bases matching TRBD2. This CDR3 spans 15 amino acids. J was trimmed by 3 bases and V by 6 bases; bases with no gene match: 6. Per germline, CDR1 MNHNS and CDR2 SASEGT. The CDR3 is CASRRGGLATDTQYF. CDR3 sequence (DNA): TGTGCCAGCAGGCGGGGGGGACTAGCGACAGATACGCAGTATTTT.